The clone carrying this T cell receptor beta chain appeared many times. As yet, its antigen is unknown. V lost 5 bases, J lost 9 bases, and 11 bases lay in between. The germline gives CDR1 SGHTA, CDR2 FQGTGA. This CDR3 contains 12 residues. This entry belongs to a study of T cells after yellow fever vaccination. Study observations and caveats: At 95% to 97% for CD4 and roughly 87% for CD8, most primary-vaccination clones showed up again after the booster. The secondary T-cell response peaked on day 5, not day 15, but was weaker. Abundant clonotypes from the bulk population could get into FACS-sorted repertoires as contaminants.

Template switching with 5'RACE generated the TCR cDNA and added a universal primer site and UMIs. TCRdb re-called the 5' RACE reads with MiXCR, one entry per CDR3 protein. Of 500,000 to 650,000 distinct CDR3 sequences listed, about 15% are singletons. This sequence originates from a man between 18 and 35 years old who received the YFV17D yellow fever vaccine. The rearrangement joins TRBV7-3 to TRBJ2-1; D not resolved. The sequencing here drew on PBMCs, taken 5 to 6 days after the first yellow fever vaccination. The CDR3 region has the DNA TGTGCCAGCAGCCCGGAATTCGGTGAGCAGTTCTTC. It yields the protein CASSPEFGEQFF.